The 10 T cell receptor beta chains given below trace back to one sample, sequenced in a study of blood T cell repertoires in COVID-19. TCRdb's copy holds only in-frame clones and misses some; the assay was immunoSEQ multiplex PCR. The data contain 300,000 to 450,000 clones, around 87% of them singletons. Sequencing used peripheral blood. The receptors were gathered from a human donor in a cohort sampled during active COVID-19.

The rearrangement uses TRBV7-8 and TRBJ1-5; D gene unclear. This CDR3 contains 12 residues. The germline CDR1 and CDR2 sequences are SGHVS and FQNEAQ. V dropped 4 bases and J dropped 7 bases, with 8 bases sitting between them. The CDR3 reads CASSSPGQPQHF. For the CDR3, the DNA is TGTGCCAGCAGCTCCCCCGGGCAGCCCCAGCATTTT.

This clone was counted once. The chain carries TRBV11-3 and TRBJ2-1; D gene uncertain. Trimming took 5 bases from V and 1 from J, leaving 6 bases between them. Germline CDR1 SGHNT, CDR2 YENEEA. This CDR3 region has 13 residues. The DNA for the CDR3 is TGTGCCAGCAGCCCCCGGTCCTACAATGAGCAGTTCTTC. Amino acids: CASSPRSYNEQFF.

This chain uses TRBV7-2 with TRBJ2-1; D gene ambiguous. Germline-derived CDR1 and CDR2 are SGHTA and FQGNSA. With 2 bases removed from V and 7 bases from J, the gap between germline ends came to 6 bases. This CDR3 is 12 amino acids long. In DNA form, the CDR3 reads TGTGCCAGCAGCTTAATAGCAAATGAGCAGTTCTTC. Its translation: CASSLIANEQFF.

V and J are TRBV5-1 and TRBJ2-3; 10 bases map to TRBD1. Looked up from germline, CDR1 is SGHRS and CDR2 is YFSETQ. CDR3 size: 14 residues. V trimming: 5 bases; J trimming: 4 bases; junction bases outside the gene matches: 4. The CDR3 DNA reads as TGCGCCAGCAGGGGACAGGGGAATCCAGATACGCAGTATTTT. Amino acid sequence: CASRGQGNPDTQYF. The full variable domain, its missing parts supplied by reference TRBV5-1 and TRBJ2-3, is KAGVTQTPRYLIKTRGQQVTLSCSPISGHRSVSWYQQTPGQGLQFLFEYFSETQRNKGNFPGRFSGRQFSNSRSEMNVSTLELGDSALYLCASRGQGNPDTQYFGPGTRLTVL.

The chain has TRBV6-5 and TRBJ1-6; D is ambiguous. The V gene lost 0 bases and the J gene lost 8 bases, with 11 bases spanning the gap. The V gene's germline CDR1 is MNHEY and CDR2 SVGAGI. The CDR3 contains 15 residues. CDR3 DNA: TGTGCCAGCAGTTACTCTGGCCAGGCGCATTCACCCCTCCACTTT. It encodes CASSYSGQAHSPLHF.

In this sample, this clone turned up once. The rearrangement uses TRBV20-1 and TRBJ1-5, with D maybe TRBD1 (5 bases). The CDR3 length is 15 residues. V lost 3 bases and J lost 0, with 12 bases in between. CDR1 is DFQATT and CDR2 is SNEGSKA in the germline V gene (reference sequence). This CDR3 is CSASGASYSNQPQHF. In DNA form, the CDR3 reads TGCAGTGCTAGTGGGGCATCTTATAGCAATCAGCCCCAGCATTTT.

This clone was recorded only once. This CDR3 is CASSQTGGEQYF. In nucleotides, the CDR3 is TGTGCCAGCAGCCAGACAGGGGGGGAGCAGTACTTC. The V call is TRBV3-1 (or the pseudogene TRBV3-2), the J call TRBJ2-7, with 9 nucleotides matching TRBD1. The CDR3 sequence is 12 residues long. Germline V gene lookup returns CDR1 LGHDT and CDR2 YNNKEL (reference sequence). V dropped 3 bases and J dropped 7; count of bases not matched to a gene: 1.

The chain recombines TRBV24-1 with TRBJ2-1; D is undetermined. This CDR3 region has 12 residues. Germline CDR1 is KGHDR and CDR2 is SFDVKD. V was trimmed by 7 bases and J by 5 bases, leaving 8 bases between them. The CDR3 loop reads CATRTGNNEQFF. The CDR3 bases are TGTGCCACCAGGACTGGAAACAATGAGCAGTTCTTC.

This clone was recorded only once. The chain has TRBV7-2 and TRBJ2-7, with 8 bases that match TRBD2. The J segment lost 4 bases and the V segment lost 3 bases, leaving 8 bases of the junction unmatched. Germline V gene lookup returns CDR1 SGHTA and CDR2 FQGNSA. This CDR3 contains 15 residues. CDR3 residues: CASSLSAGGPYEQYF. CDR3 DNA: TGTGCCAGCAGCTTGAGTGCGGGGGGCCCTTACGAGCAGTACTTC.

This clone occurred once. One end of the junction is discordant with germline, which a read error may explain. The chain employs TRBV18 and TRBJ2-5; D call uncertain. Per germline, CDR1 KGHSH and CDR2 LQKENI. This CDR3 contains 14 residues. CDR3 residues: CASSSPLFRETQYF. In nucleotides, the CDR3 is TGTGCCAGCTCATCACCATTATTTCGGGAGACCCAGTACTTC.